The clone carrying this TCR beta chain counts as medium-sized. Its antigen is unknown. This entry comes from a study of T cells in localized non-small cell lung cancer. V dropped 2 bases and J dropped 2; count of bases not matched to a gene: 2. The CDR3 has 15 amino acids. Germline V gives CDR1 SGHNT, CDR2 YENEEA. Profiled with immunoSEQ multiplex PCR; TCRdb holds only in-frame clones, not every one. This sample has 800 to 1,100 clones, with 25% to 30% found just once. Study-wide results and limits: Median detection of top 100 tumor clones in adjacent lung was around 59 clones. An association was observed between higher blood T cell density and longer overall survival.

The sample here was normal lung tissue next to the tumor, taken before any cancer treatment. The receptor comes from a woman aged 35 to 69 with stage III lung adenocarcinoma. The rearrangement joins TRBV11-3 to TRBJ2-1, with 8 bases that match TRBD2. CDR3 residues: CASSLTTSAYNEQFF. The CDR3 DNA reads TGTGCCAGCAGCTTAACGACTAGCGCCTACAATGAGCAGTTCTTC.